This T cell receptor beta chain was observed in a study of cytomegalovirus exposure and HLA in healthy donors. CDR3 length: 17 amino acids. Germline V lookup: CDR1 MGHDK, CDR2 SYGVNS. The junction had 10 bases not matched to a gene; V was cut back by 3 bases and J by 2 bases. With 60 Vbeta and 13 Jbeta primers, the PCR was carried out. Here immunoSEQ multiplex PCR was the method, and the copy in TCRdb shows in-frame clones only, minus some. The sample has some 150,000 clones, about 65% seen once; the top ten hold approximately 3%. The source of this sequence is a woman younger than 45 in good health and CMV-seronegative. The chain combines TRBV25-1 with TRBJ1-3; 7 bases are a match to TRBD1. Sequenced sample: PBMCs. The CDR3 sequence is CASSDRTAGGAGNTIYF. In DNA form, the CDR3 reads TGTGCCAGCAGTGATCGCACTGCAGGGGGAGCTGGAAACACCATATATTTT.